This T cell receptor (beta chain) was retrieved from a study of T-cell memory formation after mild COVID-19 (dated by TCRdb to the early 2020s). General notes on the study: TCR sequence clusters from the two donors were largely donor specific. In two donors, T-cell clones that expanded and contracted after mild COVID-19 were followed by sequencing TCRalpha and TCRbeta repertoires longitudinally. The cohort was made up of two young adult volunteers, one female and one male, who were previously healthy.

Study-wide findings and limitations: Whether the second-wave clones peaking on day 37 were SARS-CoV-2 specific was not confirmed. Contracting CD4+ clones appeared mostly in the CM and EM memory subsets, whereas CD8+ clones were enriched in EMRA. The study covered only a couple of mild cases, and larger cohorts including severe cases with pre-infection samples were considered necessary. Balanced CD4/CD8 phenotypes were observed for clones contracting from day 15 to 85, whereas a bias towards CD4+ was observed for a second wave of clones expanding from day 15 to 37. Some responding clones were detected in pre-infection memory, which suggested that pre-existing cross-reactive memory T cells had joined the SARS-CoV-2 response.

Ficoll-Paque density gradient centrifugation was the method used to isolate PBMCs. The junction shows trimming of 6 bases on V and 7 bases on J, and the gene matches do not reach 9 bases of it. Measured from the cysteine to the phenylalanine, the CDR3 is 15 residues long. The retained sequence is limited to the CDR3, 45 bases, with the frame set at the first base. As to this clonotype: Its binding antigen is unknown. Base qualities were left out, and no much larger clone turns up one base away.

TCRdb lists the instrument as Illumina NovaSeq 6000. Using 5'RACE with constant-segment primers, TCRalpha and TCRbeta cDNA libraries were constructed, with sample barcodes and unique molecular identifiers added in the process. Trizol reagent was used to extract RNA from every sample. Libraries were amplified in two PCR steps, with a second sample barcode and Illumina TruSeq adapters added in the second step. Sequencing of the libraries was done on an Illumina NovaSeq, producing 2 x 150 bp paired-end reads. The paper's data handling went like this. Reads were demultiplexed and collapsed into UMI-guided consensus sequences with migec v1.2.7. Using mixcr v2.1.11, UMI consensuses were aligned to TRA and TRB V and J templates and then assembled into clonotypes. Expanded or contracted clonotypes were those called significant by both edgeR and NoisET, with noise models trained on biological replicates. For edgeR calls, a false discovery rate-adjusted p below 0.01 and a log2 fold-change threshold of 1 were applied. As an exploratory analysis of dynamics, PCA with hierarchical clustering was applied to max-normalized trajectories of the 1000 most abundant clonotypes. The CD4 or CD8 phenotype of responding clones was assigned using the separately sequenced CD4+ and CD8+ repertoires. The public reads were quality trimmed at Q25 with fastp and then assembled into clones with MiXCR by TCRdb, keeping productive beta chains. Identical CDR3 protein sequences are pooled into one entry, listed with their most common genes and DNA. TCRdb assigned the V and J calls; the authors' analysis was not used. This sample has 65,000 to 95,000 distinct CDR3 sequences in its table, and 10% to 15% of those were observed once. In total, the top ten clones hold 41% of the sample.

The sequenced sample was PBMCs or a T cell subset sorted from them (not recorded which). This receptor was obtained from a man between 18 and 35 years old who had mild COVID-19 (a few samples of this study predate the infection). The sample titles of this study are shuffled in the database, so cell type and time point are left out; the donor was told from shared clones. The chain employs TRBV12-3 or TRBV12-4 and TRBJ2-1, and TRBD2 aligns with 10 junction nucleotides. DNA sequence: TGTGCCAGCAGGCGAGCGGGGGGGCCTGGGAATGAGCAGTTCTTC. Protein translation: CASRRAGGPGNEQFF.